The clone carrying this TCR beta chain was seen ten or more times. Its target is unknown. Each CDR3 protein gets one entry after TCRdb re-called the reads with MiXCR. The sample carries approximately 770,000 distinct CDR3 sequences, about 28% recorded once. The source of the sample is a study of T cell repertoires in cytomegalovirus infection. Turning to the study itself: It was the public TCR beta signatures that indicated both CMV infection and matching HLA type.

The V gene's germline CDR1 is SGHTA and CDR2 FQGNSA. V lost 1 base to trimming and J lost 4 bases, with 8 bases between them. CDR3 length equals 14 residues. The chain links TRBV7-2 to TRBJ1-5, with no clear D. The sequence was obtained from a human donor in good health (CMV status not recorded). Some clones in this sample may be carry-over from other donors' samples. This specimen was cultured CD8+ T cells from PBMCs, taken from culture after CMV antigen stimulation. This CDR3 reads CASSLVHQNQPQHF. The CDR3 coding sequence is TGTGCCAGCAGCTTAGTGCATCAGAATCAGCCCCAGCATTTT.